This T cell receptor (beta chain) emerged from a study of CD8+ T cells in alopecia areata. Indicated treatment: oral pan-JAK inhibitor, 5-10 mg twice daily. Trimming left V 2 bases short and J 5 bases short, with 7 bases between. This CDR3 is 13 amino acids long. The germline V gene encodes CDR1 MNHEY and CDR2 SVGAGI. RNA was extracted and reverse transcribed into cDNA as the sequencing template. Clones were read by immunoSEQ multiplex PCR, and TCRdb kept only the in-frame ones, dropping some. Altogether 200,000 to 250,000 clones are present, 50% to 75% being singletons, with the ten largest covering around 3.9%.

This chain uses TRBV6-5 with TRBJ2-1; D gene ambiguous. The TCR comes from a human donor with alopecia areata. The sample consisted of CD4+ T cells sorted from blood, taken at week 4, from a patient treated with tofacitinib. The CDR3 region is CASSYGPHNEQFF. Here the CDR3 DNA reads TGTGCCAGCAGTTACGGGCCTCACAATGAGCAGTTCTTC.